Described below is a single TCR beta chain sequence and its context. These data come from a study of blood T cell repertoires in COVID-19. Across the whole study: Researchers got acute and convalescent COVID-19 samples from the United States, Italy and Spain. Sample material is recorded as cDNA or gDNA derived from T cells, B-cell-depleted T cells, or PBMCs.

Authors' methods: Amplification with reference gene primers provided the estimates of nucleated cell counts. The data were produced by immunoSEQ multiplex PCR, yet TCRdb's version contains in-frame clones alone and is incomplete. V and J calls and clone size come straight from that table; D and trimming were deduced from the DNA. This table holds over 85,000 clones, around 86% found once. Sequenced material: peripheral blood. The source is a woman over 75 with acute or convalescent COVID-19.

As DNA, the CDR3 is TGTGCCAGCAGTTTCTGGGCCGGCTACGAGCAGTACTTC. Its translation: CASSFWAGYEQYF. J is TRBJ2-7 and V is TRBV12-3 or TRBV12-4; D not certain. V was shortened by 3 bases and J by 3 bases, with 9 bases between the two germline ends. The CDR3 totals 13 residues.